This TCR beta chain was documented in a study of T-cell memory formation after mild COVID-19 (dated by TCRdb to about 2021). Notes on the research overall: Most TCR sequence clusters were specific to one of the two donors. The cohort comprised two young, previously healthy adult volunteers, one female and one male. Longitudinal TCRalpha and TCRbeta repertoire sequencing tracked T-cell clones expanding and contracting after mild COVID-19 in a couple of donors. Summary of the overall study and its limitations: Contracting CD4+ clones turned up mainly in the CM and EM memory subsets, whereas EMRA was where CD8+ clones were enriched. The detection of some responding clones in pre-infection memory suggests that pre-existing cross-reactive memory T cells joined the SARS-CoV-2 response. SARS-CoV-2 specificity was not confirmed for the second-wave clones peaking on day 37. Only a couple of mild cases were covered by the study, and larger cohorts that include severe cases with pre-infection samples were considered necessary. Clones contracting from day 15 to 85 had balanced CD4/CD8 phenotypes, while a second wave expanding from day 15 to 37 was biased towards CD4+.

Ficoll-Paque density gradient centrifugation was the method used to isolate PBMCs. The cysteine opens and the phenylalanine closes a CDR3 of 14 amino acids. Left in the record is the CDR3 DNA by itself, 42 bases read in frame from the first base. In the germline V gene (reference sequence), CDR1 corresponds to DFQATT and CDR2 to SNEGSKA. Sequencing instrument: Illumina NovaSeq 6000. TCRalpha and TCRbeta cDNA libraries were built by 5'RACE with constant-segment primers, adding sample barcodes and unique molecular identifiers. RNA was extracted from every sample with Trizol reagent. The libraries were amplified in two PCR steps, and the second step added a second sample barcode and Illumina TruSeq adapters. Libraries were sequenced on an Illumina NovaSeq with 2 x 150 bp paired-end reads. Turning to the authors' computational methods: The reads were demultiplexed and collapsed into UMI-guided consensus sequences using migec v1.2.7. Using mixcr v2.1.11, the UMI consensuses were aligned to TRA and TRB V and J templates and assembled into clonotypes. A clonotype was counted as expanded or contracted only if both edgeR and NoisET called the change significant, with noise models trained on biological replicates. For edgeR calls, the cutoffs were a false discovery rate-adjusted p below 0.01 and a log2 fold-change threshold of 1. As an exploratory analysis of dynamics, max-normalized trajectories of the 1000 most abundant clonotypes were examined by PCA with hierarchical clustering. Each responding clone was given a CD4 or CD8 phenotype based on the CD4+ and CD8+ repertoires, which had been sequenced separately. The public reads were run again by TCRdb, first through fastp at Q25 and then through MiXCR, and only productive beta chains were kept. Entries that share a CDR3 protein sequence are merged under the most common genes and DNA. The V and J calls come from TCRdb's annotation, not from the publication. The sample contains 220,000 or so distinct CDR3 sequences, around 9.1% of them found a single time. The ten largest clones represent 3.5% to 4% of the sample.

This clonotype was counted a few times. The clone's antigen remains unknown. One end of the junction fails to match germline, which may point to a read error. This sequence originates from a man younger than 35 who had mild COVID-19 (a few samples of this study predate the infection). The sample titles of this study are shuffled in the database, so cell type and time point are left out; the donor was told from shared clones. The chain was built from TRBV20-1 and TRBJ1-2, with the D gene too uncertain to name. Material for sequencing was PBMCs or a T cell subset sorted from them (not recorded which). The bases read TGCAGTGGAGGAGGGATAGAGTTGGGCCTACCCCTCAGCTTC. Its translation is CSGGGIELGLPLSF.